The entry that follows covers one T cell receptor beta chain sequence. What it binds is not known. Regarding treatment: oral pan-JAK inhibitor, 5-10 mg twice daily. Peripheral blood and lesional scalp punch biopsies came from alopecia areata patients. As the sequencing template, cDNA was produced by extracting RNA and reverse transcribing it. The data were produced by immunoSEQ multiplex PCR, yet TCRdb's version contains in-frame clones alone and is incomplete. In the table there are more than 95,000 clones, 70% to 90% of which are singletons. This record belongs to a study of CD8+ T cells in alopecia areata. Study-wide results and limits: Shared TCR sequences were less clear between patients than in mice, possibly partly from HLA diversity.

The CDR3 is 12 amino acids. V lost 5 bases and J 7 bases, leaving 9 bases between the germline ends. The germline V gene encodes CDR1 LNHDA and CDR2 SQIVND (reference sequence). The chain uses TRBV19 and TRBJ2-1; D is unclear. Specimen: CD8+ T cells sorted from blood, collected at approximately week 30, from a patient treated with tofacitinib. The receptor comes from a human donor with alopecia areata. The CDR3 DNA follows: TGTGCCAGTAGTCCAGCTTTAAATGAGCAGTTCTTC. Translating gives CASSPALNEQFF.